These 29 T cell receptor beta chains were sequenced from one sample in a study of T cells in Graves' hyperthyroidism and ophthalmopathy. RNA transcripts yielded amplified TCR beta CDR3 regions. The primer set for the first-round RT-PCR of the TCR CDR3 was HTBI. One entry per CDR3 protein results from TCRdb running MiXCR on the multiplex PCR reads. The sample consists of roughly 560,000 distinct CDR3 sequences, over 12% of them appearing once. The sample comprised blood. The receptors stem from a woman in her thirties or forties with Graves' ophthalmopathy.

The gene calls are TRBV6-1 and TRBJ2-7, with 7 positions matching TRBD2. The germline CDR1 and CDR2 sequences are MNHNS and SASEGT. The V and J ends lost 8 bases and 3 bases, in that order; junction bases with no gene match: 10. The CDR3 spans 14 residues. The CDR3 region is CASLRASGNYEQYF. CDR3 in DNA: TGTGCCAGCTTGAGAGCTAGCGGTAACTACGAGCAGTACTTC.

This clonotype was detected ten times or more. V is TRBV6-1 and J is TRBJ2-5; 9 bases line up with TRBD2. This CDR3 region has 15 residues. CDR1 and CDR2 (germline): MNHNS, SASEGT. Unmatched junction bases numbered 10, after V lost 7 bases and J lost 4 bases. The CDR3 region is CASTGSASGTETQYF. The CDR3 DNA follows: TGTGCCAGCACAGGATCGGCTAGCGGGACAGAGACCCAGTACTTC.

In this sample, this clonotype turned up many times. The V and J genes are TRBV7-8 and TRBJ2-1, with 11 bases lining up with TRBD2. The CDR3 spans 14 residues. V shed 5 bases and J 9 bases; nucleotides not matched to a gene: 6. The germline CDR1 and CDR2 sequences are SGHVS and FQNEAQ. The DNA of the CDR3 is TGTGCCAGCAGCCCCGGGACTAGCGGCAGTGAGCAGTTCTTC. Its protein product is CASSPGTSGSEQFF. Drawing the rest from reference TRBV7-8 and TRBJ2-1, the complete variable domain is GAGVSQSPRYKVAKRGQDVALRCDPISGHVSLFWYQQALGQGPEFLTYFQNEAQLDKSGLPSDRFFAERPEGSVSTLKIQRTQQEDSAVYLCASSPGTSGSEQFFGPGTRLTVL.

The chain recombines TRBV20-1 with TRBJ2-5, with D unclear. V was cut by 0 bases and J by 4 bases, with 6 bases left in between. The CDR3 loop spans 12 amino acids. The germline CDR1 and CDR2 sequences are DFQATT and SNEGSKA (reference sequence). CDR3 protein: CSARDSAETQYF. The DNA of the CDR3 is TGCAGTGCTAGAGATTCAGCAGAGACCCAGTACTTC.

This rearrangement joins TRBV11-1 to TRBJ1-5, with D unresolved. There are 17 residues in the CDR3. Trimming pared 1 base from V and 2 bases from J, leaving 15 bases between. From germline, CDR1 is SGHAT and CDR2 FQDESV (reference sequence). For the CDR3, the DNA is TGTGCCAGCAGCTTAGGGGCAGCCGGTCGGGGCAATCAGCCCCAGCATTTT. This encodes CASSLGAAGRGNQPQHF.

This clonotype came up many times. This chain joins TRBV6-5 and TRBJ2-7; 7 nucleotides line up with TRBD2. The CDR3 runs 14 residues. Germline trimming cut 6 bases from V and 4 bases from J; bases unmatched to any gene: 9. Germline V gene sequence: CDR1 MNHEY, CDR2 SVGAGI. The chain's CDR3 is CASRVPGLRYEQYF. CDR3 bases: TGTGCCAGCAGGGTACCGGGACTACGGTACGAGCAGTACTTC.

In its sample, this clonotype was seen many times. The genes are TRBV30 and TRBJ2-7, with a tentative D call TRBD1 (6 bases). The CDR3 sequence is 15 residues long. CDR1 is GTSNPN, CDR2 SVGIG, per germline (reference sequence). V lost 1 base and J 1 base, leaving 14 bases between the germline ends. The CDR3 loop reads CAWSDWTELSYEQYF. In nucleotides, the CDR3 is TGTGCCTGGAGTGATTGGACAGAGCTTTCCTACGAGCAGTACTTC.

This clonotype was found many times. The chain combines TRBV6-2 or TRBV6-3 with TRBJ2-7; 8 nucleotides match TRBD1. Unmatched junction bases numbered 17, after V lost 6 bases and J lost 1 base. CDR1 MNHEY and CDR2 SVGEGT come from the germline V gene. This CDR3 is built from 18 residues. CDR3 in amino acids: CASRNRDRLAPTSYEQYF. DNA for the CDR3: TGTGCCAGCAGAAACCGGGACAGGCTTGCCCCAACGTCCTACGAGCAGTACTTC.

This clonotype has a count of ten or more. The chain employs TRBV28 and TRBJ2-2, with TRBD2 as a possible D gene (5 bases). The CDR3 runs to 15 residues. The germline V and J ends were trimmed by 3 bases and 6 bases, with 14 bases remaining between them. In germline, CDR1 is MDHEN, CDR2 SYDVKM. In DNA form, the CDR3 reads TGTGCCAGCAGTTTGCGGCTAGCCCTCTCCGGGGAGCTGTTTTTT. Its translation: CASSLRLALSGELFF.

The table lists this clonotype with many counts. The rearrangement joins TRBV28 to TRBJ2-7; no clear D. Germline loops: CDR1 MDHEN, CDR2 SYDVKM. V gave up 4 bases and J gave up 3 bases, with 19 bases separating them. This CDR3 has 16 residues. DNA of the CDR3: TGTGCCAGCAGTTGGTTGTGGGCGGAAACAAACTACGAGCAGTACTTC. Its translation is CASSWLWAETNYEQYF.

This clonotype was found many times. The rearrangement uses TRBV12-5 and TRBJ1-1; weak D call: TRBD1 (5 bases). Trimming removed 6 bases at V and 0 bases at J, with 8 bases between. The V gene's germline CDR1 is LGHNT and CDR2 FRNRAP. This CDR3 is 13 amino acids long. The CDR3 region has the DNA TGTGCTAGTGGGACAGATTTGAACACTGAAGCTTTCTTT. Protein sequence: CASGTDLNTEAFF.

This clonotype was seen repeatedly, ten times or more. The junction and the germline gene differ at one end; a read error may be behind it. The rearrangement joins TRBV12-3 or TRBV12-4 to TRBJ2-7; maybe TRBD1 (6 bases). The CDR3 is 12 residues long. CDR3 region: CASSLSGTRPLF. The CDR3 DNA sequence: TGTGCCAGCAGTCTCTCGGGGACACGGCCCCTCTTC.

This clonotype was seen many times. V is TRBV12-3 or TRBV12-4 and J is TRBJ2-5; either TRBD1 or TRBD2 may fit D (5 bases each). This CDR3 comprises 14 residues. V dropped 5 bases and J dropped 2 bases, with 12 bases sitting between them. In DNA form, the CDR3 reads TGTGCCAGCAGTCCCATGGGACGTCAAGAGACCCAGTACTTC. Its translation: CASSPMGRQETQYF.

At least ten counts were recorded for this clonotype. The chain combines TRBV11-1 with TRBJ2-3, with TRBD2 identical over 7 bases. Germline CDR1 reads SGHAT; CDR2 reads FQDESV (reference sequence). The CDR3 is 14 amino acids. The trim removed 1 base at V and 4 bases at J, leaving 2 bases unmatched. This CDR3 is CASSLGGSADTQYF. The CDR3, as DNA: TGTGCCAGCAGCTTAGGCGGGAGCGCAGATACGCAGTATTTT.

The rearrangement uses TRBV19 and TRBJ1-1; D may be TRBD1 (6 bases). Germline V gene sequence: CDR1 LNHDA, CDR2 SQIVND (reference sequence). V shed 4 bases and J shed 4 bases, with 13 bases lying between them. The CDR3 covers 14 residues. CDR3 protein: CASSTQGGGTEAFF. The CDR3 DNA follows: TGTGCCAGTAGTACACAGGGAGGAGGCACTGAAGCTTTCTTT.

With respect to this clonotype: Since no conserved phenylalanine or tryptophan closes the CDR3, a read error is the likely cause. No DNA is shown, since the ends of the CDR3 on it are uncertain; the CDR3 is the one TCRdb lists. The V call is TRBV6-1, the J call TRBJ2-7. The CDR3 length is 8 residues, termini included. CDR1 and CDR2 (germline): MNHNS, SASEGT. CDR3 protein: CASSESVG.

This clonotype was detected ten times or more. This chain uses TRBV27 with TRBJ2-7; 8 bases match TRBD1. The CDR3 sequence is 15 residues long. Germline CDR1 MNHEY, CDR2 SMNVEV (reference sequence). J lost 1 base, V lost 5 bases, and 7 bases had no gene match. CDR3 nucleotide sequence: TGTGCCAGCAGTCTGACAGGGGCGGAATCCTACGAGCAGTACTTC. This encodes CASSLTGAESYEQYF.

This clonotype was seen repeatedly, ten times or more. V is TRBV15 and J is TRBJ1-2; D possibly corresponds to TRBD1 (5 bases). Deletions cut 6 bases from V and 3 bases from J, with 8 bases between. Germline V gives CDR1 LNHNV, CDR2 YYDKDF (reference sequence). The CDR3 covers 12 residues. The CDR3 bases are TGTGCCACCAGTTGGGGGGACTATGGCTACACCTTC. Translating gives CATSWGDYGYTF.

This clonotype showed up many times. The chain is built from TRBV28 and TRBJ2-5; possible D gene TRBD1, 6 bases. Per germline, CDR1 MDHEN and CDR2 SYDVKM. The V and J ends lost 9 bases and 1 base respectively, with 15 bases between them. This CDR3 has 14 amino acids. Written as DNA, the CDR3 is TGTGCCAGTGGTAGGGGGTGGCCCCAAGAGACCCAGTACTTC. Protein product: CASGRGWPQETQYF.

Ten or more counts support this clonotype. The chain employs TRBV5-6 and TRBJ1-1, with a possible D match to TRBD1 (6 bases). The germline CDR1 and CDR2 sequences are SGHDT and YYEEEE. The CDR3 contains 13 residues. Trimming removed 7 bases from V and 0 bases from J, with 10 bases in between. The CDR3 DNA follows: TGTGCCAGCCACAGGGACATGAACACTGAAGCTTTCTTT. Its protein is CASHRDMNTEAFF.

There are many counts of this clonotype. CDR3 region: CASSPPGRYEQYF. DNA for the CDR3: TGTGCCAGCAGCCCACCCGGAAGGTACGAGCAGTACTTC. V is TRBV28 and J is TRBJ2-7; no reliable D call. The V gene's germline CDR1 is MDHEN and CDR2 SYDVKM. Trimming left V 6 bases short and J 4 bases short, with 13 bases between. This CDR3 is built from 13 residues. Based on the CDR3 plus reference TRBV28 and TRBJ2-7, the full variable domain is DVKVTQSSRYLVKRTGEKVFLECVQDMDHENMFWYRQDPGLGLRLIYFSYDVKMKEKGDIPEGYSVSREKKERFSLILESASTNQTSMYLCASSPPGRYEQYFGPGTRLTVT.

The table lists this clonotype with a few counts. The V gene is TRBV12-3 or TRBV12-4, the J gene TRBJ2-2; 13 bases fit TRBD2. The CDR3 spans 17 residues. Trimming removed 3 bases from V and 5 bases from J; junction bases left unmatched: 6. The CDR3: CASSFRTSGRETGELFF. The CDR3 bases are TGTGCCAGCAGTTTCCGGACTAGCGGGAGAGAAACCGGGGAGCTGTTTTTT.

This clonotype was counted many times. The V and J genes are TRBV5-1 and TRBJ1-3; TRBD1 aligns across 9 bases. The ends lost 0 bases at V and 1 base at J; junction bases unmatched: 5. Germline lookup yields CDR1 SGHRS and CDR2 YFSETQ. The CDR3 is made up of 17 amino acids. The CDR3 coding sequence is TGCGCCAGCAGCTTGGCATCGGGACAGGGATCTGGAAACACCATATATTTT. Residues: CASSLASGQGSGNTIYF.

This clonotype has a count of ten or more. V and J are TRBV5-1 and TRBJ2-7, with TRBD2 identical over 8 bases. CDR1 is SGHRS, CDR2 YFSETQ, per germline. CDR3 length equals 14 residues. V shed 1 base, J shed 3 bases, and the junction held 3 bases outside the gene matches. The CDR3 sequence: CASSLPSGSYEQYF. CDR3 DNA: TGCGCCAGCAGCTTGCCCAGCGGGAGCTACGAGCAGTACTTC.

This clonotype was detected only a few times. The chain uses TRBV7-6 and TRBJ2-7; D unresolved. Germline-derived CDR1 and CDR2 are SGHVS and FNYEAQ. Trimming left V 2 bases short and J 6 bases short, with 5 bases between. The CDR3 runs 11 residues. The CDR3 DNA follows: TGTGCCAGCAGCTTACAAGCCGAGCAGTACTTC. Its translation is CASSLQAEQYF.

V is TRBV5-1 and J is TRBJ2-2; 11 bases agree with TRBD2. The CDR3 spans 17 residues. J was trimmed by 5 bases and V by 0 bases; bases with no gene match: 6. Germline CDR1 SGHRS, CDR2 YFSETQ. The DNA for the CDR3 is TGCGCCAGCAGCTTGGGCCCTACTAGCGGGAGAACCGGGGAGCTGTTTTTT. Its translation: CASSLGPTSGRTGELFF.

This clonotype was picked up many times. The CDR3 sequence: CASSILGSREHSYEQYF. CDR3 sequence (DNA): TGTGCCAGTAGTATACTAGGGAGTAGGGAACACTCCTACGAGCAGTACTTC. The V gene is TRBV19, the J gene TRBJ2-7, with a possible D match to TRBD2 (5 bases). V lost 2 bases, J lost 0 bases, and 17 bases lay in between. Germline CDR1 and CDR2: LNHDA and SQIVND (reference sequence). The CDR3 is made up of 17 amino acids.

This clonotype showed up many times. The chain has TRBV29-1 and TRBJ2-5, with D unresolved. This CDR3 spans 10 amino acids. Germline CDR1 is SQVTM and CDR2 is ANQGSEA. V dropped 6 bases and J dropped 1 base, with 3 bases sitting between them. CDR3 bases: TGCAGCGTAGGCCAAGAGACCCAGTACTTC. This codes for CSVGQETQYF.

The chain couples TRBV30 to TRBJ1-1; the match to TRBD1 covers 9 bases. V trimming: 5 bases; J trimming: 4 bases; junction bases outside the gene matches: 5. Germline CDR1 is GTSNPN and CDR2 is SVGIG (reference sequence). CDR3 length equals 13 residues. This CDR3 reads CAWGRQGVTEAFF. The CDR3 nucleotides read TGTGCCTGGGGAAGACAGGGGGTCACTGAAGCTTTCTTT.